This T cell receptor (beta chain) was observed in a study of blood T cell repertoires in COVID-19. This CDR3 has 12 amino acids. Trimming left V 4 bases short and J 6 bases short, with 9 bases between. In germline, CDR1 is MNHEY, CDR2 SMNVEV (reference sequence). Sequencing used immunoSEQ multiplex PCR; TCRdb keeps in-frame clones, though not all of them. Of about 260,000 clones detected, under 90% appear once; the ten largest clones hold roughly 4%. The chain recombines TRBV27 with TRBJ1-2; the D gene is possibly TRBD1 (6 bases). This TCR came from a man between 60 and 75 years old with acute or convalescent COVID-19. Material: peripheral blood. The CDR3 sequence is CASSSGTNGYTF. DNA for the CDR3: TGTGCCAGCAGTTCAGGGACAAATGGCTACACCTTC.